The 25 T cell receptor beta chains below were found in one sample sequenced in a study of blood T cell repertoires in COVID-19. Some clones are missing from TCRdb's copy, which holds only in-frame ones; the method was immunoSEQ multiplex PCR. The table has around 190,000 clones, 65% to 90% seen once. Source material: peripheral blood. These receptors all come from a human donor in a cohort sampled during active COVID-19.

This sequence joins TRBV5-1 and TRBJ2-3; 9 bases fit TRBD2. After removal of 4 bases from V and 0 bases from J, the junction contained 6 bases not matched to a gene. The CDR3 extends over 16 amino acids. The germline gives CDR1 SGHRS, CDR2 YFSETQ. In DNA form, the CDR3 reads TGCGCCAGCAGCGCGGGGGGGCGGGCCAGCACAGATACGCAGTATTTT. Encoded protein: CASSAGGRASTDTQYF.

The chain joins TRBV28 to TRBJ2-7; 14 bases align to TRBD2. This CDR3 is built from 14 residues. The V gene's germline CDR1 is MDHEN and CDR2 SYDVKM. With 6 bases clipped from V and 5 bases from J, the junction kept 3 bases outside the gene matches. The CDR3 is CASRTGLAGDEQYF. The CDR3 DNA sequence: TGTGCCAGCAGGACGGGACTAGCGGGAGACGAGCAGTACTTC.

The chain recombines TRBV6-6 with TRBJ1-2, with TRBD1 matching over 7 bases. The germline gives CDR1 MNHNY, CDR2 SVGAGI (reference sequence). V was pared by 4 bases and J by 4 bases, with 12 bases of the junction left unmatched. CDR3 size: 16 residues. CDR3 DNA: TGTGCCAGCAGTTCGACTACGGGACAGAGCTTCTATGGCTACACCTTC. This sequence encodes CASSSTTGQSFYGYTF.

The chain carries TRBV24-1 and TRBJ2-3; TRBD1 matches at 10 bases. J lost 5 bases, V lost 7 bases, and 5 bases had no gene match. Germline assignment: CDR1 KGHDR and CDR2 SFDVKD. The CDR3 length is 14 residues. CDR3 residues: CATSLGQGVDTQYF. CDR3 sequence (DNA): TGTGCCACCAGCCTAGGACAGGGGGTAGATACGCAGTATTTT.

In nucleotides, the CDR3 is TGTGCCAGACGGACAGGGTTCGGGGAGCTGTTTTTT. Translated: CARRTGFGELFF. The chain combines TRBV2 with TRBJ2-2, with TRBD1 matching 8 bases. The CDR3 runs 12 residues. Germline V gene sequence: CDR1 SNHLY, CDR2 FYNNEI. V shed 9 bases and J 7 bases; nucleotides not matched to a gene: 4. Combining the CDR3 with reference TRBV2 and TRBJ2-2 gives the whole variable domain EPEVTQTPSHQVTQMGQEVILRCVPISNHLYFYWYRQILGQKVEFLVSFYNNEISEKSEIFDDQFSVERPDGSNFTLKIRSTKLEDSAMYFCARRTGFGELFFGEGSRLTVL.

The CDR3 bases are TGTGCCAGCAGTTTATCCGGGACAGGGCTCGAAAAACTGTTTTTT. This encodes CASSLSGTGLEKLFF. The chain links TRBV27 to TRBJ1-4, with TRBD1 matching 9 bases. Germline V lookup: CDR1 MNHEY, CDR2 SMNVEV (reference sequence). There are 15 residues in the CDR3. After removal of 0 bases from V and 8 bases from J, the junction contained 4 bases not matched to a gene.

The V call is TRBV18, the J call TRBJ2-2; D is unresolved. Germline loops: CDR1 KGHSH, CDR2 LQKENI. The germline V and J ends were trimmed by 0 bases and 4 bases, with 12 bases remaining between them. The CDR3 has 16 amino acids. The DNA of the CDR3 is TGTGCCAGCTCACCACCGATGTCGATCGGCACCGGGGAGCTGTTTTTT. Translating gives CASSPPMSIGTGELFF. Variable domain in full (rest from reference TRBV18 and TRBJ2-2): NAGVMQNPRHLVRRRGQEARLRCSPMKGHSHVYWYRQLPEEGLKFMVYLQKENIIDESGMPKERFSAEFPKEGPSILRIQQVVRGDSAAYFCASSPPMSIGTGELFFGEGSRLTVL.

V and J are TRBV6-5 and TRBJ2-7; D perhaps matches TRBD1 (6 bases). Per the germline V gene, CDR1 is MNHEY and CDR2 is SVGAGI. CDR3 length: 13 residues. V was cut by 6 bases and J by 6 bases, with 15 bases left in between. CDR3 in amino acids: CASRQRGTPEQYF. The CDR3 DNA reads as TGTGCCAGCAGACAAAGGGGGACACCCGAGCAGTACTTC.

V is TRBV27 and J is TRBJ1-1, with unresolved D. This CDR3 spans 13 amino acids. Germline-derived CDR1 and CDR2 are MNHEY and SMNVEV (reference sequence). With 5 bases removed from V and 3 bases from J, the gap between germline ends came to 10 bases. The CDR3 reads CASSLGLDTEAFF. CDR3 nucleotides: TGTGCCAGCAGTCTCGGGTTGGACACTGAAGCTTTCTTT.

The rearrangement joins TRBV5-1 to TRBJ2-1; 8 bases map to TRBD1. Trimming at V came to 8 bases and at J to 1 base, leaving 8 bases not matched to a gene. The CDR3 runs 15 residues. In germline, CDR1 is SGHRS, CDR2 YFSETQ. The DNA for the CDR3 is TGCGCCAGTAGGGACAGGCCCCAATCCTACAATGAGCAGTTCTTC. Translating it yields CASRDRPQSYNEQFF.

The chain employs TRBV11-3 and TRBJ2-7; 9 bases agree with TRBD2. CDR1 and CDR2 from the germline V gene are SGHNT and YENEEA. CDR3 size: 15 residues. The trim removed 5 bases at V and 5 bases at J, leaving 10 bases unmatched. CDR3 residues: CASSLEVAGENEQYF. As DNA, the CDR3 is TGTGCCAGCAGCCTTGAGGTAGCGGGAGAAAACGAGCAGTACTTC.

The V call is TRBV5-1, the J call TRBJ2-4, with TRBD1 matching over 11 bases. Germline CDR1 SGHRS, CDR2 YFSETQ. The CDR3 is made up of 16 amino acids. V lost 4 bases, J lost 1 base, and 4 bases stayed unmatched. The CDR3 is CASSKGQGAAKNIQYF. CDR3 nucleotide sequence: TGCGCCAGCAGCAAAGGACAGGGGGCGGCCAAAAACATTCAGTACTTC.

The V gene is TRBV15, the J gene TRBJ1-2; D is perhaps TRBD1 (5 bases). V shed 0 bases and J shed 5 bases, with 10 bases lying between them. CDR1 is LNHNV and CDR2 is YYDKDF in the germline V gene (reference sequence). The CDR3 is 14 amino acids. Written as DNA, the CDR3 is TGTGCCACCAGCAGAGATGAAAGGGGATATGGCTACACCTTC. Its protein is CATSRDERGYGYTF.

This clone was detected only a few times. The sample contains more than one DNA sequence encoding this CDR3. The chain employs TRBV30 and TRBJ2-7; the D gene is possibly TRBD2 (6 bases). The germline V gene has CDR1 GTSNPN and CDR2 SVGIG (reference sequence). The CDR3 is 13 amino acids. Trimming removed 2 bases at V and 1 base at J, with 9 bases between. This chain's CDR3 is CAWSLGTSYEQYF. The CDR3 region has the DNA TGTGCCTGGAGTCTTGGGACTTCCTACGAGCAGTACTTC.

The chain links TRBV5-1 to TRBJ1-2; a weak D match, TRBD1 (6 bases). This CDR3 has 15 amino acids. Germline assignment: CDR1 SGHRS and CDR2 YFSETQ. V was clipped by 0 bases and J by 1 base, with 10 bases between them. The CDR3 region is CASSLGTALNYGYTF. CDR3 sequence (DNA): TGCGCCAGCAGCTTGGGGACAGCTCTTAACTATGGCTACACCTTC.

In its sample, this clone was seen once. The chain recombines TRBV6-6 with TRBJ2-1; 14 nucleotides agree with TRBD2. This CDR3 has 15 amino acids. Germline V gene sequence: CDR1 MNHNY, CDR2 SVGAGI (reference sequence). V lost 6 bases to trimming and J lost 8 bases; unmatched junction nucleotides: 6. The CDR3 region has the DNA TGTGCCAGCAGCCCCCGGACTAGCGGGAGGTATGAGCAGTTCTTC. It encodes CASSPRTSGRYEQFF.

This clone was recorded a few times. This chain connects TRBV7-9 to TRBJ2-2; D is undetermined. Trimming shortened V by 3 bases and J by 9 bases, and 5 bases separated the two germline ends. The germline gives CDR1 SEHNR, CDR2 FQNEAQ (reference sequence). The CDR3 length is 11 residues. CDR3 nucleotides: TGTGCCAGCAGCTTTCAGAGGGAGCTGTTTTTT. Its protein product is CASSFQRELFF.

This clone has only one observation. V usage is TRBV5-1 and J usage is TRBJ2-3; 12 nucleotides line up with TRBD2. V lost 3 bases to trimming and J lost 4 bases; unmatched junction nucleotides: 6. Germline CDR1 reads SGHRS; CDR2 reads YFSETQ. The CDR3 extends over 16 amino acids. Here the CDR3 DNA reads TGCGCCAGCAGCTCGGGACTAGCGGGTCCCCCAGATACGCAGTATTTT. Its translation is CASSSGLAGPPDTQYF.

The V call is TRBV28, the J call TRBJ2-3; 7 bases match TRBD2. CDR1 MDHEN and CDR2 SYDVKM come from the germline V gene. The V segment lost 2 bases and the J segment 4 bases; nucleotides outside the gene matches: 6. The CDR3 consists of 15 residues. In nucleotides, the CDR3 is TGTGCCAGCAGTTTAGGGGGGGTTAAGTCAGATACGCAGTATTTT. Translated: CASSLGGVKSDTQYF.

The V call is TRBV2, the J call TRBJ2-3; 10 positions match TRBD2. V lost 6 bases to trimming and J lost 2 bases; unmatched junction nucleotides: 5. CDR3 length: 15 amino acids. From germline, CDR1 is SNHLY and CDR2 FYNNEI. The CDR3 DNA sequence: TGTGCCAGCAGCGCTAGCGGGAGAGACACAGATACGCAGTATTTT. It yields the protein CASSASGRDTDTQYF.

V usage is TRBV19 and J usage is TRBJ2-1, with D tentatively TRBD2 (7 bases). V lost 10 bases and J lost 6, with 34 bases in between. This CDR3 comprises 19 residues. Germline loops: CDR1 LNHDA, CDR2 SQIVND (reference sequence). The CDR3 DNA is TGTGCCACTGGGGGGGGCCGCAGAGTTTCGGACCCGGGTCCCAATGAGCAGTTCTTC. Its protein is CATGGGRRVSDPGPNEQFF.

This chain joins TRBV3-1 (or the pseudogene TRBV3-2) and TRBJ2-3; D call uncertain. Germline V gene data show CDR1 as LGHDT and CDR2 as YNNKEL (reference sequence). V was pared by 3 bases and J by 0 bases, with 7 bases between. This CDR3 has 14 residues. The CDR3 nucleotides are TGTGCCAGCAGCCATTATACTAGCACAGATACGCAGTATTTT. This gives the protein CASSHYTSTDTQYF.

A few counts support this clone. The rearrangement links TRBV20-1 to TRBJ1-2; 9 bases agree with TRBD1. V lost 3 bases, J lost 4 bases, and 6 bases stayed unmatched. The V gene's germline CDR1 is DFQATT and CDR2 SNEGSKA (reference sequence). The CDR3 extends over 14 amino acids. CDR3 nucleotide sequence: TGCAGTGCTAGTAGCACAGGGGGCTCCTATGGCTACACCTTC. This gives the protein CSASSTGGSYGYTF.

The gene calls are TRBV30 and TRBJ2-7; 9 bases agree with TRBD1. The CDR3 has 15 residues. Per germline, CDR1 GTSNPN and CDR2 SVGIG (reference sequence). V shed 3 bases and J 5 bases; nucleotides not matched to a gene: 11. DNA of the CDR3: TGTGCCTGGAGGGGGCGTGGGACAGGGTTCCACGAGCAGTACTTC. Protein: CAWRGRGTGFHEQYF.

The rearrangement uses TRBV4-2 and TRBJ2-7, with D maybe TRBD2 (6 bases). Trimming removed 1 base from V and 2 bases from J, with 15 bases in between. Germline V lookup: CDR1 LGHNA, CDR2 YNFKEQ. The CDR3 has 16 residues. The CDR3 nucleotides read TGTGCCAGCAGCCAAGTTATCGGGAGACCCACCTACGAGCAGTACTTC. Translation: CASSQVIGRPTYEQYF.